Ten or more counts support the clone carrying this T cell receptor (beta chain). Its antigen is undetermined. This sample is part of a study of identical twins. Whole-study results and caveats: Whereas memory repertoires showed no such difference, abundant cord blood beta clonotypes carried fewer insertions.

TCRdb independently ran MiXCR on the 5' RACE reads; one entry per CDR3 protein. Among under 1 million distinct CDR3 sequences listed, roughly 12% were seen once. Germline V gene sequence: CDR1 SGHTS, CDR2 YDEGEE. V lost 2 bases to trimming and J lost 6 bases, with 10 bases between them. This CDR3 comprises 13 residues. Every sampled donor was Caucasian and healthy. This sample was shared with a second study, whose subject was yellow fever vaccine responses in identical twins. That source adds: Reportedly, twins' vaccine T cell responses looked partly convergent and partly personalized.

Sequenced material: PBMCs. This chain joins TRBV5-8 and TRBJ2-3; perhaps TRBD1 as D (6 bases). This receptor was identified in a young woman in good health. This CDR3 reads CASSFRGLDTQYF. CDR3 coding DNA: TGTGCCAGCAGCTTTAGGGGGTTGGATACGCAGTATTTT.